One sample yielded the 3 T cell receptor beta chains listed below, sequenced in a study of beta chain features in type 1 diabetes. Findings of the study overall: People with Type 1 diabetes carried modestly yet significantly shorter TCRB CDR3s in all four CD4+ subsets.

The study reverse transcribed the entire isolated RNA, so it sequenced expressed TCRB transcripts. Sequencing used immunoSEQ multiplex PCR; TCRdb keeps in-frame clones, though not all of them. This sample yields under 130,000 clones, of which roughly 28% are seen a single time; about 0.49% belongs to the top ten. These receptors have no identified antigens. Sequences were obtained from central memory CD4+ T cells from blood. Receptors originate from a woman between 18 and 29 years old with type 1 diabetes.

The rearrangement joins TRBV25-1 to TRBJ2-1, with 7 bases lining up with TRBD2. The trim removed 10 bases at V and 8 bases at J, leaving 11 bases unmatched. The CDR3 loop spans 13 amino acids. From germline, CDR1 is MGHDK and CDR2 SYGVNS. The CDR3 is CATRTRRSDEQFF. The CDR3 DNA is TGTGCCACCCGGACTAGAAGGAGTGATGAGCAGTTCTTC.

The rearrangement uses TRBV27 and TRBJ2-7; 10 bases match TRBD2. This CDR3 contains 14 residues. The ends lost 6 bases at V and 2 bases at J; junction bases unmatched: 4. Germline CDR1 is MNHEY and CDR2 is SMNVEV (reference sequence). The CDR3 reads CASRKREGPYEQYF. The CDR3, as DNA: TGTGCCAGCAGGAAGCGGGAGGGTCCCTACGAGCAGTACTTC.

The chain couples TRBV28 to TRBJ2-7; a possible D gene is TRBD2 (6 bases). V was clipped by 2 bases and J by 7 bases, with 15 bases between them. This CDR3 comprises 14 residues. Germline V gives CDR1 MDHEN, CDR2 SYDVKM. The CDR3 DNA sequence: TGTGCCAGCAGTTTAGGCGGGGCAATGGGGGAGCAGTACTTC. Amino acid sequence: CASSLGGAMGEQYF.